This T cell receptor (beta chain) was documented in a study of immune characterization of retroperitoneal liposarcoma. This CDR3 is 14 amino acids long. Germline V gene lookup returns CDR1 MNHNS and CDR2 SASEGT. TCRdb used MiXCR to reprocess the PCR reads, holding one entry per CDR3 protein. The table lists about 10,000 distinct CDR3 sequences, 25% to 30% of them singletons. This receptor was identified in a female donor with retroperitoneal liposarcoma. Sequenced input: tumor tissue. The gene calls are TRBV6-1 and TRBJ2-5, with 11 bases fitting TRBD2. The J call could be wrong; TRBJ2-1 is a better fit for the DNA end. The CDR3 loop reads CASSTGTSGYEQFF. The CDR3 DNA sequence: TGTGCCAGCTCCACGGGGACTAGCGGCTACGAGCAGTTCTTC.